This T cell receptor beta chain was recovered during a study of somatic mutations in cytotoxic T cells in rheumatoid arthritis. Libraries were prepared by immunoSEQ multiplex PCR; TCRdb keeps only in-frame clonotypes and omits some of them. The table has about 26,000 clones, about 80% seen once. This CDR3 region has 13 residues. The V end lost 5 bases, the J end lost 10 bases, and 20 bases lay between the germline ends. Germline V gene data show CDR1 as SQVTM and CDR2 as ANQGSEA. Flow cytometry served to check the purity of CD4+ and CD8+ cells, which were isolated by positive magnetic bead selection.

Input material: CD8+ T cells sorted from blood. V and J are TRBV29-1 and TRBJ2-5, with D tentatively TRBD2 (6 bases). The TCR sequence derives from a man between 50 and 59 years old in good health. The CDR3 protein is CSVPGEATHLQYF. The CDR3 bases are TGCAGCGTTCCGGGGGAGGCCACCCATCTCCAGTACTTC.